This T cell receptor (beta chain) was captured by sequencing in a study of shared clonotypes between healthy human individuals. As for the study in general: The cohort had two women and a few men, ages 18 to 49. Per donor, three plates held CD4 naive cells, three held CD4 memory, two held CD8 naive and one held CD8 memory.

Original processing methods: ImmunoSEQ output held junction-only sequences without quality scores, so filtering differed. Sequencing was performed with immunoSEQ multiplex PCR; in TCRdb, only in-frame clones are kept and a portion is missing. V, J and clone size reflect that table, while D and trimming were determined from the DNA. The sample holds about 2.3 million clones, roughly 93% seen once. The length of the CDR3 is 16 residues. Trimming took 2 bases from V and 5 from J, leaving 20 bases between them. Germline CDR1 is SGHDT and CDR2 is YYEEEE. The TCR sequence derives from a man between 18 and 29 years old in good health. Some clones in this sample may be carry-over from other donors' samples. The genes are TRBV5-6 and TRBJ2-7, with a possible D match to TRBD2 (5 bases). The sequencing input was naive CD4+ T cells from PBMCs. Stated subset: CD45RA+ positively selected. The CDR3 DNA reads TGTGCCAGCAGCTTTTCTGGAGGCAACCCGTGGAACGAGCAGTACTTC. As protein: CASSFSGGNPWNEQYF.